The 12 T cell receptor beta chains below come from one sample, sequenced in a study of human T cells and chemical hapten exposure. TCRdb analysed the RACE reads with MiXCR anew, one entry per CDR3 protein. The sample includes about 380,000 distinct CDR3 sequences, more than 4.5% seen only once; the top ten take around 2.3%. The time point was: patch test 1, 2 weeks after DPC sensitization. Sample treatment: therapeutic diphenylcyclopropenone sensitization with weekly scalp DPC. The sample here was whole blood, taken in connection with sensitization to the hapten diphenylcyclopropenone (DPC). Receptor source: a woman aged 50 to 60 with alopecia areata. Some clones in this sample may be carry-over from other donors' samples.

This clonotype has a count of ten or more. The genes are TRBV10-1 and TRBJ1-1; no clear D gene. The CDR3 loop spans 13 amino acids. V lost 3 bases to trimming and J lost 4 bases, with 9 bases between them. The germline V gene encodes CDR1 WNHNN and CDR2 SYGVQD (reference sequence). CDR3 coding DNA: TGCGCCAGCAGTGAAGGAGGTTTCACTGAAGCTTTCTTT. Translation gives CASSEGGFTEAFF.

Ten or more counts support this clonotype. This chain links TRBV28 with TRBJ1-3; D might be TRBD1 (6 bases). Germline V gene sequence: CDR1 MDHEN, CDR2 SYDVKM. V dropped 6 bases and J dropped 4 bases, with 16 bases sitting between them. This CDR3 is 15 amino acids long. The CDR3 region is CASSYDRSWGNTIYF. In DNA form, the CDR3 reads TGTGCCAGCAGCTACGACAGGTCGTGGGGAAACACCATATATTTT.

There are a few counts of this clonotype. The chain recombines TRBV20-1 with TRBJ1-1; possibly TRBD1 for D (6 bases). CDR1 is DFQATT and CDR2 is SNEGSKA in the germline V gene (reference sequence). V shed 3 bases and J shed 7 bases, with 9 bases lying between them. CDR3 length: 11 amino acids. CDR3 in amino acids: CSARDSNEAFF. DNA for the CDR3: TGCAGTGCTAGGGACAGCAATGAAGCTTTCTTT.

In its sample, this clonotype was seen many times. The CDR3 region is CASSPDRGNTIYF. CDR3 nucleotides: TGTGCCAGCAGCCCGGACAGGGGAAACACCATATATTTT. The chain couples TRBV14 to TRBJ1-3, with 7 bases lining up with TRBD1. Germline lookup yields CDR1 SGHDN and CDR2 FVKESK. The CDR3 contains 13 residues. With V trimmed by 4 bases and J by 4 bases, 1 base remained unmatched.

The V and J genes are TRBV20-1 and TRBJ1-1; D not resolved. The CDR3 loop spans 15 amino acids. V gave up 0 bases and J gave up 4 bases, with 15 bases separating them. CDR1 is DFQATT, CDR2 SNEGSKA, per germline (reference sequence). CDR3 in DNA: TGCAGTGCTAGAGATGGAGGCCGCGTTGGCACTGAAGCTTTCTTT. As protein: CSARDGGRVGTEAFF.

At least ten counts were recorded for this clonotype. This sequence joins TRBV12-3 or TRBV12-4 and TRBJ2-1; weak D call: TRBD2 (6 bases). This CDR3 has 14 residues. V lost 3 bases to trimming and J lost 5 bases, with 11 bases between them. The CDR3 DNA reads as TGTGCCAGCAGTTTTCTACTAGCCGACAATGAGCAGTTCTTC. Translation: CASSFLLADNEQFF.

This clonotype has a count of ten or more. V and J are TRBV10-3 and TRBJ2-1; no definite D call. This CDR3 comprises 14 residues. Germline assignment: CDR1 ENHRY and CDR2 SYGVKD. With 3 bases removed from V and 0 bases from J, the gap between germline ends came to 6 bases. The CDR3 is CAISEMDSYNEQFF. The CDR3 bases are TGTGCCATCAGTGAAATGGACTCCTACAATGAGCAGTTCTTC.

This chain connects TRBV28 to TRBJ1-1; D is unclear. Germline loops: CDR1 MDHEN, CDR2 SYDVKM. The CDR3 totals 12 residues. Between the trimmed V and J ends, which lost 6 bases and 7 bases, there was a span of 12 bases. The CDR3 protein is CASRKGDFEAFF. In DNA, the CDR3 is TGTGCCAGCAGAAAAGGCGACTTTGAAGCTTTCTTT.

This clonotype was counted many times. The chain links TRBV20-1 to TRBJ1-1; D gene uncertain. Germline lookup yields CDR1 DFQATT and CDR2 SNEGSKA (reference sequence). Deletions cut 0 bases from V and 0 bases from J, with 8 bases between. The CDR3 has 14 amino acids. CDR3 amino acids: CSARDPGVNTEAFF. The CDR3 region has the DNA TGCAGTGCTAGAGATCCAGGCGTGAACACTGAAGCTTTCTTT.

The V call is TRBV29-1, the J call TRBJ2-5; D may correspond to TRBD1 or TRBD2 (5 bases each). V dropped 4 bases and J dropped 5 bases, with 8 bases sitting between them. Germline CDR1 is SQVTM and CDR2 is ANQGSEA. The CDR3 length is 11 residues. As DNA, the CDR3 is TGCAGCGTTGGGGGGATTGAGACCCAGTACTTC. It translates to CSVGGIETQYF.

The V gene is TRBV29-1, the J gene TRBJ1-1; no definite D call. The CDR3 extends over 10 amino acids. The germline CDR1 and CDR2 sequences are SQVTM and ANQGSEA. V lost 6 bases and J 5 bases, leaving 7 bases between the germline ends. The DNA of the CDR3 is TGCAGCGTACGAAGAACTGAAGCTTTCTTT. Translation gives CSVRRTEAFF.

The chain uses TRBV20-1 and TRBJ2-1; maybe TRBD2 (6 bases). The CDR3 is 15 amino acids. Trimming removed 5 bases from V and 9 bases from J, with 23 bases in between. CDR1 and CDR2 from the germline V gene are DFQATT and SNEGSKA (reference sequence). DNA for the CDR3: TGCAGTGCTGCCCGGGAGCAGTGGCGTAGGAGTGAGCAGTTCTTC. This codes for CSAAREQWRRSEQFF.